Each of the 31 T cell receptor beta chains below was sequenced from the same sample in a study of radiation and T cells in renal cell carcinoma. TCRdb keeps only in-frame clones here, not all; method: immunoSEQ multiplex PCR. The table has over 120,000 clones, 88% seen once. The time point was: baseline pretreatment blood. Sample treatment: 15 Gy SBRT to primary tumor, nephrectomy 4 weeks later. Sequencing used blood, obtained from a patient whose treatment included radiotherapy and nephrectomy. These receptors were taken from a woman in her 50s with renal cell carcinoma.

The genes are TRBV7-2 and TRBJ2-3, with D possibly TRBD2 on 7 matching bases. V lost 3 bases and J lost 0, with 13 bases in between. Germline values: CDR1 SGHTA, CDR2 FQGNSA. CDR3 length equals 16 residues. This CDR3 is CASSFRRGGSTDTQYF. CDR3 in DNA: TGTGCCAGCAGCTTTCGGAGGGGGGGAAGCACAGATACGCAGTATTTT. Together with reference TRBV7-2 and TRBJ2-3, the CDR3 gives the full variable domain: GAGVSQSPSNKVTEKGKDVELRCDPISGHTALYWYRQSLGQGLEFLIYFQGNSAPDKSGLPSDRFSAERTGGSVSTLTIQRTQQEDSAVYLCASSFRRGGSTDTQYFGPGTRLTVL.

The chain recombines TRBV2 with TRBJ2-3; D perhaps matches TRBD1 (7 bases). Germline V gives CDR1 SNHLY, CDR2 FYNNEI. Trimming took off 4 bases at V and 4 bases at J, with 18 bases between the two ends. The CDR3 has 16 residues. DNA of the CDR3: TGTGCCAGCAGTGCTACTAACAGGGGAGGATCAGATACGCAGTATTTT. Protein product: CASSATNRGGSDTQYF.

This chain joins TRBV4-1 and TRBJ2-5, with D tentatively TRBD2 (5 bases). CDR1 and CDR2 (germline): MGHRA, YSYEKL. This CDR3 comprises 14 residues. V was clipped by 0 bases and J by 7 bases, with 12 bases between them. CDR3 nucleotides: TGCGCCAGCAGCCAAGAGTCTAGCTGGGGGACCCAGTACTTC. Translated, it gives CASSQESSWGTQYF.

The J gene is TRBJ1-1, the V gene TRBV18; TRBD1 aligns across 10 bases. V gave up 5 bases and J gave up 2 bases; unmatched junction bases: 5. The germline V gene encodes CDR1 KGHSH and CDR2 LQKENI. This CDR3 contains 15 residues. Here the CDR3 reads CASSSGQGVNTEAFF. The CDR3 DNA reads as TGTGCCAGCTCATCCGGACAGGGGGTTAACACTGAAGCTTTCTTT.

V is TRBV18 and J is TRBJ1-1, with a weak D call TRBD1 (5 bases). The CDR3 sequence is 15 residues long. Trimming shortened V by 2 bases and J by 1 base, and 11 bases separated the two germline ends. Germline-derived CDR1 and CDR2 are KGHSH and LQKENI. The CDR3 nucleotides read TGTGCCAGCTCACCAGGAGGGGTCAGGAACACTGAAGCTTTCTTT. This sequence encodes CASSPGGVRNTEAFF.

CDR3 sequence reads: CASRQMGTDTQYF. The CDR3, as DNA: TGTGCCAGCCGACAAATGGGCACAGATACGCAGTATTTT. J is TRBJ2-3 and V is TRBV6-4; the D is unclear. V was cut by 8 bases and J by 1 base, with 10 bases left in between. The CDR3 has 13 amino acids. CDR1 is MRHNA and CDR2 is SNTAGT in the germline V gene.

The J gene is TRBJ2-3, the V gene TRBV5-1, with 11 bases identical to TRBD2. Germline CDR1 is SGHRS and CDR2 is YFSETQ. CDR3 length equals 17 residues. With V trimmed by 4 bases and J by 1 base, 8 bases remained unmatched. The CDR3 protein is CASSRTSGGIGTDTQYF. The CDR3 DNA reads TGCGCCAGCAGCCGCACTAGCGGGGGCATAGGCACAGATACGCAGTATTTT.

The chain links TRBV11-2 to TRBJ2-2; D gene uncertain. With 2 bases removed from V and 1 base from J, the gap between germline ends came to 11 bases. CDR1 and CDR2 (germline): SGHAT, FQNNGV. This CDR3 has 16 amino acids. In nucleotides, the CDR3 is TGTGCCAGCAGCTTAACCGGGCCCATGAACACCGGGGAGCTGTTTTTT. The encoded protein is CASSLTGPMNTGELFF.

This clone was counted a single time. The chain is built from TRBV7-2 and TRBJ2-1; 9 nucleotides match TRBD2. With V trimmed by 5 bases and J by 4 bases, 3 bases remained unmatched. Germline V gene data show CDR1 as SGHTA and CDR2 as FQGNSA. CDR3 size: 14 residues. The chain's CDR3 is CASSLSGGYNEQFF. The DNA for the CDR3 is TGTGCCAGCAGCCTTAGCGGGGGATACAATGAGCAGTTCTTC.

The V call is TRBV10-3, the J call TRBJ2-1; 7 nucleotides match TRBD2. The CDR3 is 15 amino acids. Germline trimming cut 10 bases from V and 0 bases from J; bases unmatched to any gene: 9. Germline V gives CDR1 ENHRY, CDR2 SYGVKD. CDR3 amino acids: CASKREEFSYNEQFF. The CDR3 DNA follows: TGTGCCAGTAAGCGGGAAGAATTCTCCTACAATGAGCAGTTCTTC.

This chain uses TRBV6-5 with TRBJ2-7; 9 bases align to TRBD1. The CDR3 is made up of 12 amino acids. Germline-derived CDR1 and CDR2 are MNHEY and SVGAGI. The trim removed 8 bases at V and 5 bases at J, leaving 4 bases unmatched. The CDR3 sequence is CASGDRVHEQYF. In DNA, the CDR3 is TGTGCCAGCGGGGACAGGGTTCACGAGCAGTACTTC.

The CDR3 is CATRTGSAFF. As DNA, the CDR3 is TGTGCCACCAGGACAGGCTCGGCTTTCTTT. This chain links TRBV6-1 with TRBJ1-1, with 7 bases aligning to TRBD1. Trimming at V came to 10 bases and at J to 11 bases, leaving 7 bases not matched to a gene. CDR1 and CDR2 from the germline V gene are MNHNS and SASEGT. The CDR3 is made up of 10 amino acids.

The V call is TRBV15, the J call TRBJ2-4; the D gene is possibly TRBD2 (6 bases). This CDR3 has 17 residues. V lost 2 bases to trimming and J lost 2 bases, with 16 bases between them. Germline-derived CDR1 and CDR2 are LNHNV and YYDKDF (reference sequence). CDR3 in DNA: TGTGCCACCAGCAGAACCTCCGGGAGCAACACCAAAAACATTCAGTACTTC. Translated, it gives CATSRTSGSNTKNIQYF. Drawing the rest from reference TRBV15 and TRBJ2-4, the complete variable domain is DAMVIQNPRYQVTQFGKPVTLSCSQTLNHNVMYWYQQKSSQAPKLLFHYYDKDFNNEADTPDNFQSRRPNTSFCFLDIRSPGLGDTAMYLCATSRTSGSNTKNIQYFGAGTRLSVL.

The chain recombines TRBV5-1 with TRBJ1-2, with 11 bases aligning to TRBD1. Looked up from germline, CDR1 is SGHRS and CDR2 is YFSETQ. CDR3 size: 13 residues. V was pared by 4 bases and J by 7 bases, with 3 bases of the junction left unmatched. CDR3 sequence: CASSPGTGGGYTF. CDR3 nucleotides: TGCGCCAGCAGCCCAGGGACAGGGGGTGGCTACACCTTC.

This sequence joins TRBV7-2 and TRBJ2-1, with D possibly called TRBD1 or TRBD2 (5 bases each). Per germline, CDR1 SGHTA and CDR2 FQGNSA. V was trimmed by 3 bases and J by 3 bases, leaving 15 bases between them. The CDR3 covers 16 residues. The CDR3 protein is CASSLMGGTGYNEQFF. The CDR3 DNA is TGTGCCAGCAGCTTGATGGGTGGGACGGGCTACAATGAGCAGTTCTTC.

The rearrangement uses TRBV27 and TRBJ2-5, with 9 bases that match TRBD2. Germline V CDR1 and CDR2: MNHEY, SMNVEV (reference sequence). The CDR3 runs to 13 residues. After removal of 4 bases from V and 5 bases from J, the junction contained 2 bases not matched to a gene. The CDR3 here is CASSSSGEETQYF. Here the CDR3 DNA reads TGTGCCAGCAGTTCTAGCGGGGAGGAGACCCAGTACTTC.

The chain has TRBV7-3 and TRBJ1-1, with D tentatively TRBD1 (5 bases). Deletions cut 5 bases from V and 1 base from J, with 8 bases between. The CDR3 is made up of 13 amino acids. Germline CDR1 reads SGHTA; CDR2 reads FQGTGA. CDR3 amino acids: CASSPQANTEAFF. As DNA, the CDR3 is TGTGCCAGCAGCCCACAGGCGAACACTGAAGCTTTCTTT.

V and J are TRBV5-1 and TRBJ2-5, with 8 bases that match TRBD2. The CDR3 is 15 amino acids. Trimming took 4 bases from V and 2 from J; bases not matched to a gene: 7. Germline CDR1 and CDR2: SGHRS and YFSETQ. The CDR3: CASSIDSGGQETQYF. The CDR3 DNA reads as TGCGCCAGCAGCATCGACAGCGGGGGACAAGAGACCCAGTACTTC.

The rearrangement joins TRBV15 to TRBJ1-5; D remains unclear. The CDR3 contains 16 residues. CDR1 is LNHNV and CDR2 is YYDKDF in the germline V gene (reference sequence). Deletions cut 5 bases from V and 1 base from J, with 15 bases between. The CDR3 sequence is CATSPFSGSSNQPQHF. In DNA form, the CDR3 reads TGTGCCACCAGCCCTTTTTCGGGCAGCAGCAATCAGCCCCAGCATTTT.

The chain is built from TRBV6-6 and TRBJ1-1; the D gene is possibly TRBD1 (5 bases). V was cut by 6 bases and J by 1 base, with 12 bases left in between. The CDR3 loop spans 14 amino acids. Per the germline V gene, CDR1 is MNHNY and CDR2 is SVGAGI (reference sequence). The CDR3 sequence is CASRLTDRNTEAFF. The CDR3, as DNA: TGTGCCAGCAGATTGACAGATAGGAACACTGAAGCTTTCTTT.

This sequence joins TRBV9 and TRBJ2-2; 9 bases agree with TRBD2. V was pared by 3 bases and J by 4 bases, with 10 bases of the junction left unmatched. The V gene's germline CDR1 is SGDLS and CDR2 YYNGEE. The CDR3 consists of 17 residues. CDR3: CASSAYGRGGPTGELFF. The DNA of the CDR3 is TGTGCCAGCAGCGCATACGGGCGGGGGGGCCCCACCGGGGAGCTGTTTTTT.

The chain has TRBV29-1 and TRBJ1-1, with D perhaps TRBD1 (5 bases). This CDR3 region has 17 residues. Germline loops: CDR1 SQVTM, CDR2 ANQGSEA. The ends were cut back, 3 bases at V and 1 base at J, with 21 bases in the middle. CDR3 protein: CSVEPQFIGAGNTEAFF. In DNA, the CDR3 is TGCAGCGTTGAGCCCCAATTTATAGGGGCCGGGAACACTGAAGCTTTCTTT.

The chain is built from TRBV18 and TRBJ2-1; 11 bases are a match to TRBD2. The trim removed 2 bases at V and 4 bases at J, leaving 7 bases unmatched. The CDR3 loop spans 17 amino acids. Germline V gives CDR1 KGHSH, CDR2 LQKENI. DNA for the CDR3: TGTGCCAGCTCACCATCGGTAGCGGGGGGGTCTTACAATGAGCAGTTCTTC. This encodes CASSPSVAGGSYNEQFF.

The chain links TRBV14 to TRBJ1-1; D is undetermined. Between the trimmed V and J ends, which lost 6 bases and 0 bases, there was a span of 11 bases. CDR1 and CDR2 (germline): SGHDN, FVKESK. This CDR3 comprises 14 residues. Here the CDR3 reads CASSRQHMNTEAFF. CDR3 sequence (DNA): TGTGCCAGCAGTCGACAACACATGAACACTGAAGCTTTCTTT.

V gene TRBV7-9 combines with J gene TRBJ2-5, with 11 positions matching TRBD2. Trimming took 5 bases from V and 2 from J; bases not matched to a gene: 13. In germline, CDR1 is SEHNR, CDR2 FQNEAQ (reference sequence). The CDR3 sequence is 18 residues long. The CDR3 DNA reads TGTGCCAGCAGCCTTTCAAAGACTAGCGGGGTCGAACAAGAGACCCAGTACTTC. Protein product: CASSLSKTSGVEQETQYF.

J is TRBJ2-1 and V is TRBV7-6; D gene uncertain. CDR1 SGHVS and CDR2 FNYEAQ come from the germline V gene. The germline V and J ends were trimmed by 1 base and 5 bases, with 3 bases remaining between them. The CDR3 is 12 residues long. CDR3 amino acids: CASSLVHNEQFF. CDR3 DNA sequence: TGTGCCAGCAGCTTAGTCCACAATGAGCAGTTCTTC.

The chain recombines TRBV6-1 with TRBJ1-5, with D maybe TRBD1 (5 bases). CDR1 is MNHNS and CDR2 is SASEGT in the germline V gene. The V end was cut by 3 bases, the J end by 1 base, with 16 bases between. This CDR3 has 17 residues. CDR3 nucleotides: TGTGCCAGCAGTGAGCGCCGGCCGTGGGGGAGCAATCAGCCCCAGCATTTT. Translation: CASSERRPWGSNQPQHF.

The V and J genes are TRBV11-3 and TRBJ2-5; 15 bases match TRBD2. CDR1 is SGHNT, CDR2 YENEEA, per germline. V shed 5 bases, J shed 2 bases, and the junction held 3 bases outside the gene matches. The CDR3 covers 16 residues. The CDR3 DNA is TGTGCCAGCAGCGGGACTAGCGGGGGGCCGCAAGAGACCCAGTACTTC. It yields the protein CASSGTSGGPQETQYF.

The CDR3 nucleotides read TGTGCCAGTAGTACGGTAGCGGGGGGGTCCGCTAGCACAGATACGCAGTATTTT. Protein: CASSTVAGGSASTDTQYF. The chain recombines TRBV19 with TRBJ2-3; 11 positions match TRBD2. Per germline, CDR1 LNHDA and CDR2 SQIVND (reference sequence). Trimming cost V 4 bases and J 0 bases; bases outside gene matches: 9. The CDR3 is made up of 18 amino acids.

The chain joins TRBV4-3 to TRBJ2-7; D call uncertain. The CDR3 is 15 residues long. Trimming cost V 0 bases and J 2 bases, with 11 bases left between them. Germline values: CDR1 LGHNA, CDR2 YSLEER. The CDR3 region is CASSQDGSGTYEQYF. In nucleotides, the CDR3 is TGCGCCAGCAGCCAAGATGGTTCGGGTACCTACGAGCAGTACTTC.

The chain combines TRBV6-1 with TRBJ1-5, with D possibly TRBD1 on 6 matching bases. V was trimmed by 9 bases and J by 3 bases, leaving 15 bases between them. The V gene's germline CDR1 is MNHNS and CDR2 SASEGT. The CDR3 is 14 amino acids. DNA of the CDR3: TGTGCCAGTAACATCGGACAGTACAATCAGCCCCAGCATTTT. Translation: CASNIGQYNQPQHF.